This TCR beta chain derives from a study of T-cell reconstitution after alpha-beta-depleted transplantation in children. Unique molecular identifiers were incorporated during preparation of the TCRbeta library. TCRdb independently ran MiXCR on the PCR reads; one entry per CDR3 protein. The table lists 150,000 to 200,000 distinct CDR3 sequences, about 6.4% of them singletons. In this sample, this clonotype turned up many times. The CDR3 is 12 residues long. Germline assignment: CDR1 DFQATT and CDR2 SNEGSKA (reference sequence). Trimming took off 3 bases at V and 5 bases at J, with 10 bases between the two ends.

This chain uses TRBV20-1 with TRBJ1-1; unclear D gene. The origin of this receptor is a human donor who donated a stem cell graft to a child with Wiskott-Aldrich syndrome. This specimen was PBMCs from the stem cell graft donor, taken from the stem cell graft. CDR3 sequence: CSASLARTEAFF. In DNA form, the CDR3 reads TGCAGTGCTAGCCTTGCGAGAACTGAAGCTTTCTTT.